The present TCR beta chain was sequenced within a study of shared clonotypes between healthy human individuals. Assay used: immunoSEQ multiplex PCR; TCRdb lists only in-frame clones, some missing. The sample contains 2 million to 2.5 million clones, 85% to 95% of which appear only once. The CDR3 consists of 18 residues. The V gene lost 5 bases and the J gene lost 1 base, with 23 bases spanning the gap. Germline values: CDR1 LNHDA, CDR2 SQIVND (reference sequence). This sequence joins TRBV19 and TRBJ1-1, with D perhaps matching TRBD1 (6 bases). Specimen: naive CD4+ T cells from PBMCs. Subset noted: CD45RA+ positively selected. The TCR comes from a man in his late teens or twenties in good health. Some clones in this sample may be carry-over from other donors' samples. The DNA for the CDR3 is TGTGCCAGTAGTGTGATCCGGGACACATTAGGTACGAACACTGAAGCTTTCTTT. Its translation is CASSVIRDTLGTNTEAFF.